This entry concerns a single T cell receptor beta chain. The antigen remains undetermined. Amplification yielded TCR beta CDR3 regions, with RNA transcripts as the source. HTBI primers drove first-round RT-PCR of the TCR CDR3. TCRdb redid the calling of the multiplex PCR reads with MiXCR, one entry per CDR3 protein. The sample holds about 700,000 distinct CDR3 sequences, 14% seen once. Germline V lookup: CDR1 SGHTA, CDR2 FQGNSA. CDR3 length: 17 residues. V shed 6 bases, J shed 9 bases, and the junction held 13 bases outside the gene matches. This sample was taken from a study of T cells in Graves' hyperthyroidism and ophthalmopathy. Broader study findings: Among thyroid clonotypes expanded above 0.001, most also appeared in blood.

The V call is TRBV7-2, the J call TRBJ2-1; 14 bases match TRBD2. The sequenced material came from blood. The origin of this receptor is a woman in her late teens or twenties with Graves' hyperthyroidism. CDR3 DNA: TGTGCCAGCAGTTTCAACCGGGGACTAGCGGGAGAAAGTGAGCAGTTCTTC. It encodes CASSFNRGLAGESEQFF.